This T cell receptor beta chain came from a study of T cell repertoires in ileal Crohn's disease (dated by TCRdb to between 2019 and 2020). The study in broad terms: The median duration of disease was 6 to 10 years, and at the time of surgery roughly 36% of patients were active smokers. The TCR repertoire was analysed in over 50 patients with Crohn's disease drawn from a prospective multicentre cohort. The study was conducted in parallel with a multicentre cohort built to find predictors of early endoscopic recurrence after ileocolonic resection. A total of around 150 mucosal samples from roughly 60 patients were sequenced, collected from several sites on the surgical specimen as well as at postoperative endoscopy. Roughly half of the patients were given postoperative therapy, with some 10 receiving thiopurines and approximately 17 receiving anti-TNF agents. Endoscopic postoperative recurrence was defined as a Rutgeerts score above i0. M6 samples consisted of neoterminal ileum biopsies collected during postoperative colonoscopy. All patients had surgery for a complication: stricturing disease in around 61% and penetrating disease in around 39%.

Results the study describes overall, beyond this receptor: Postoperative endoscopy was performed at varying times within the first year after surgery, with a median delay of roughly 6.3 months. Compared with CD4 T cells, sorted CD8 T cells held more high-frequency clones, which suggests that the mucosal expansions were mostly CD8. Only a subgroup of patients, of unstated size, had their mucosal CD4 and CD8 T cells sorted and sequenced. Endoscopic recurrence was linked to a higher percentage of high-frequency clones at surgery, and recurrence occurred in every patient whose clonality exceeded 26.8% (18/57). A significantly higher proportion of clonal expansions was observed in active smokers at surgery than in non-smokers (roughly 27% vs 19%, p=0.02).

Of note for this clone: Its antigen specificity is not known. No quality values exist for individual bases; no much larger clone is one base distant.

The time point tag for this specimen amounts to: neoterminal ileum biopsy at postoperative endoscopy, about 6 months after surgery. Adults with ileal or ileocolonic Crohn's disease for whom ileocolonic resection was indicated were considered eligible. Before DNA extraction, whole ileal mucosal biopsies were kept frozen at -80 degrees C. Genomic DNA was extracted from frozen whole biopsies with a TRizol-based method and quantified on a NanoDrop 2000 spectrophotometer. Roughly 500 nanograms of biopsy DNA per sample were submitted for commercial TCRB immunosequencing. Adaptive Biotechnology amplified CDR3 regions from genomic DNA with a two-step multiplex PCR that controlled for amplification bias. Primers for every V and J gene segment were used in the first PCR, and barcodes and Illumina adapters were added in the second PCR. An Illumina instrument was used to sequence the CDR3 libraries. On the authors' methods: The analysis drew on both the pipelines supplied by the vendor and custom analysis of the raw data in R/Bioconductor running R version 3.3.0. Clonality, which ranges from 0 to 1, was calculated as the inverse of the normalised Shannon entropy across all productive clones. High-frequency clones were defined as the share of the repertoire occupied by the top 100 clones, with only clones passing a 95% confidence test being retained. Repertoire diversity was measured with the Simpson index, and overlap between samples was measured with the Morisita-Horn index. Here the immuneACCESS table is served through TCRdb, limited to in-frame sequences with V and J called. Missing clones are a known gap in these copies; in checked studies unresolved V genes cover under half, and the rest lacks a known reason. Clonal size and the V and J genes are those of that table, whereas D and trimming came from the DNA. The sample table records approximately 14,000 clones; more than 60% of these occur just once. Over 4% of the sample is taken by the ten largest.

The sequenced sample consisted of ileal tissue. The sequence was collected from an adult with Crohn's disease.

This receptor has the CDR3 CASSQADEYNEQFF. The nucleotides read TGCGCCAGCAGCCAAGCGGACGAATACAATGAGCAGTTCTTC. The chain links TRBV4-3 with TRBJ2-1, with no reliable assignment of the D segment. The CDR3 runs 14 residues from the cysteine to the phenylalanine. Just CDR3 DNA is preserved here, 42 bases in frame from base 1. As encoded in the germline V gene, CDR1 is LGHNA while CDR2 is YSLEER. V and J lose 1 base and 4 bases, and a span of 8 bases separates them.